This T cell receptor (beta chain) was recorded in a study of blood T cell repertoires in COVID-19. CDR1 SGDLS and CDR2 YYNGEE come from the germline V gene. The CDR3 contains 12 residues. V dropped 5 bases and J dropped 4 bases, with 9 bases sitting between them. Libraries were prepared by immunoSEQ multiplex PCR; TCRdb keeps only in-frame clonotypes and omits some of them. This table has about 93,000 clones, about nine tenths appearing once. The specimen was peripheral blood. The chain carries TRBV9 and TRBJ1-2; possibly TRBD1 for D (6 bases). The source of this sequence is a man in his sixties with COVID-19, enrolled during active disease. For the CDR3, the DNA is TGTGCCAGCAGTGACAGGCTCTATGGCTACACCTTC. Amino acids: CASSDRLYGYTF.